This TCR beta chain emerged from a study of blood T cell repertoires in COVID-19. Study-wide background: The United States, Italy and Spain provided the acute and convalescent COVID-19 samples. T cells, B-cell-depleted T cells, or PBMCs supplied cDNA or gDNA.

V lost 4 bases and J lost 4; bases outside the gene matches: 9. The CDR3 totals 15 residues. In germline, CDR1 is SNHLY, CDR2 FYNNEI. In the original analysis: From reference gene primer amplification, estimates of nucleated cell counts were derived. Sequencing used immunoSEQ multiplex PCR; TCRdb keeps in-frame clones, though not all of them. V, J and clone size are taken as reported in that table, and D and trimming were inferred from the DNA itself. The sample comprises about 250,000 clones, 75% to 85% of which are singletons, and 4.5% to 5.5% rests with the top ten. Specimen: peripheral blood. The chain recombines TRBV2 with TRBJ1-1; TRBD1 matches at 7 bases. This TCR was recovered from a man aged 50 to 60 with COVID-19, enrolled during active disease. Here the CDR3 reads CASSVNRGTGTEAFF. In DNA form, the CDR3 reads TGTGCCAGCAGTGTGAACAGGGGAACGGGCACTGAAGCTTTCTTT.